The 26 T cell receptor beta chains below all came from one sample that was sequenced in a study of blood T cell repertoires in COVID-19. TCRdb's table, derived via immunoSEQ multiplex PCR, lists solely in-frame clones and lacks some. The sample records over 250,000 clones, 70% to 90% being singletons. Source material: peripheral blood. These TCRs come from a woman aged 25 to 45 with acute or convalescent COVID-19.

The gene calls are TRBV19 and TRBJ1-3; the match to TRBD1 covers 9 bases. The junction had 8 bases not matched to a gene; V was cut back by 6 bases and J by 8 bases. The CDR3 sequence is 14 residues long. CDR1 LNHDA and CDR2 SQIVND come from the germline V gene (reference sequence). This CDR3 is CASRRDRVEDTIYF. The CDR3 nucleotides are TGTGCCAGTAGGAGGGACAGGGTGGAGGACACCATATATTTT. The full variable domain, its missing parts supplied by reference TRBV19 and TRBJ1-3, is DGGITQSPKYLFRKEGQNVTLSCEQNLNHDAMYWYRQDPGQGLRLIYYSQIVNDFQKGDIAEGYSVSREKKESFPLTVTSAQKNPTAFYLCASRRDRVEDTIYFGEGSWLTVV.

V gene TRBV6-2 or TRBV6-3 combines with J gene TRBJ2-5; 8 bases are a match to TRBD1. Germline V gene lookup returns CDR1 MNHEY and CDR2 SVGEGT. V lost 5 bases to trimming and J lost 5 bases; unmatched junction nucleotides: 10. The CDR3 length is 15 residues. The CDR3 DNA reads TGTGCCAGCAGTCCCATGCAGGGGGCTAAGGAGACCCAGTACTTC. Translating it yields CASSPMQGAKETQYF.

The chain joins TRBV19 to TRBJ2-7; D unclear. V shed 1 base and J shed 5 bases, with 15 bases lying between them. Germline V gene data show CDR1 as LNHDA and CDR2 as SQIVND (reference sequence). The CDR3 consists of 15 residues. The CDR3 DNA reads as TGTGCCAGTAGTATAGTAGCAGATCCCGCGAACGAGCAGTACTTC. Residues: CASSIVADPANEQYF.

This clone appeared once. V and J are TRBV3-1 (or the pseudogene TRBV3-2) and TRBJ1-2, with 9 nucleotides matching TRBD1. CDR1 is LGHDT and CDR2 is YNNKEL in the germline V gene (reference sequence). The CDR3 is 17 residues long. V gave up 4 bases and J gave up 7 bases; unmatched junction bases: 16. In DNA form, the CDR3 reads TGTGCCAGCAGCCCACCAGGGACAGGGAATCGGTTTCGTGGCTACACCTTC. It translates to CASSPPGTGNRFRGYTF.

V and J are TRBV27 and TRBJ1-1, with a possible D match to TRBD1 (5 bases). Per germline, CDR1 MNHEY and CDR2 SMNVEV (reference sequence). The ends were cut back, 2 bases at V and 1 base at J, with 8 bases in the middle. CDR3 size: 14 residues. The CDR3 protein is CASSLRGGNTEAFF. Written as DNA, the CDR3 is TGTGCCAGCAGTTTACGGGGGGGGAACACTGAAGCTTTCTTT.

CDR3 sequence reads: CASGGTGFLETQYF. The CDR3 nucleotides are TGTGCCAGCGGTGGGACAGGGTTTTTGGAGACCCAGTACTTC. The chain carries TRBV11-3 and TRBJ2-5; 9 positions match TRBD1. Germline V gene lookup returns CDR1 SGHNT and CDR2 YENEEA. The CDR3 sequence is 14 residues long. J lost 5 bases, V lost 8 bases, and 9 bases had no gene match. Full variable domain (outside the CDR3, taken from reference TRBV11-3 and TRBJ2-5): EAGVVQSPRYKIIEKKQPVAFWCNPISGHNTLYWYLQNLGQGPELLIRYENEEAVDDSQLPKDRFSAERLKGVDSTLKIQPAELGDSAVYLCASGGTGFLETQYFGPGTRLLVL.

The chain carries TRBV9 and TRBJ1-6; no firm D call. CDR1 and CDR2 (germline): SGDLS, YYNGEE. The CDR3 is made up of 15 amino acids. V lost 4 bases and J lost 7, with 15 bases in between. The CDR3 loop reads CASSPTGDPNSPLHF. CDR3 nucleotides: TGTGCCAGCAGCCCAACGGGAGACCCAAATTCACCCCTCCACTTT.

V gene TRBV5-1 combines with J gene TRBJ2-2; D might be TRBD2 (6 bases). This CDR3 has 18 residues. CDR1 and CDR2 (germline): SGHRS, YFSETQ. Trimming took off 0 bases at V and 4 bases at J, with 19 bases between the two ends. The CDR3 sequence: CASSLVLGGAPGTGELFF. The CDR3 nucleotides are TGCGCCAGCAGCTTGGTGTTAGGCGGGGCCCCCGGCACCGGGGAGCTGTTTTTT.

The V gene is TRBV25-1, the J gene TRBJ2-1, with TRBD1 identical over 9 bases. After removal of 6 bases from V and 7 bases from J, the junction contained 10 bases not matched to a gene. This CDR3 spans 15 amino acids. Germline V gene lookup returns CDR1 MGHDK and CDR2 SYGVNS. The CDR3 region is CASREQGTGRNEQFF. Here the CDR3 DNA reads TGTGCCAGCAGGGAGCAAGGGACAGGGCGTAATGAGCAGTTCTTC.

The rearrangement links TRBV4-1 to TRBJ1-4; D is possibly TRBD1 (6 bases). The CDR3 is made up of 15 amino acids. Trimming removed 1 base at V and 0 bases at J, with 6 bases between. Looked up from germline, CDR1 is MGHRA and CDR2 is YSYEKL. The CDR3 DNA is TGCGCCAGCAGCCAAGGACAGGCAACTAATGAAAAACTGTTTTTT. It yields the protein CASSQGQATNEKLFF.

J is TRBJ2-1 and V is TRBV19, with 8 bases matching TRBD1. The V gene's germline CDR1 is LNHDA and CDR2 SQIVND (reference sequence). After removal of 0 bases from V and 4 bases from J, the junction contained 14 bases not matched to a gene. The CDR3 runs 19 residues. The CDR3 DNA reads TGTGCCAGTAGTATAGATGAAGGCCACCGACAGGGGCTGTACAATGAGCAGTTCTTC. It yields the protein CASSIDEGHRQGLYNEQFF.

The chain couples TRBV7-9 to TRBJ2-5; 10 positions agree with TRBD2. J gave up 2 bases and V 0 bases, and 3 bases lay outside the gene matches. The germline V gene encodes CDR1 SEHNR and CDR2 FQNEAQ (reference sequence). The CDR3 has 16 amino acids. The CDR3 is CASSLASSGRQETQYF. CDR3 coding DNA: TGTGCCAGCAGCTTAGCGTCTAGCGGGAGACAAGAGACCCAGTACTTC. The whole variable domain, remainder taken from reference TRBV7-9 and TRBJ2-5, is DTGVSQNPRHKITKRGQNVTFRCDPISEHNRLYWYRQTLGQGPEFLTYFQNEAQLEKSRLLSDRFSAERPKGSFSTLEIQRTEQGDSAMYLCASSLASSGRQETQYFGPGTRLLVL.

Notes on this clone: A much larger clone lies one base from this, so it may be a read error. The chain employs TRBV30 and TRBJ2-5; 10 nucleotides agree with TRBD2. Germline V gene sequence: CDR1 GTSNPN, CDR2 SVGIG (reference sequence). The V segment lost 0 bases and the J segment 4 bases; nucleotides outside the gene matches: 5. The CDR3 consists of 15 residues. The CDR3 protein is CAWSVLAGIGETQYF. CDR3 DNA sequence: TGTGCCTGGAGTGTACTAGCGGGAATTGGAGAGACCCAGTACTTC.

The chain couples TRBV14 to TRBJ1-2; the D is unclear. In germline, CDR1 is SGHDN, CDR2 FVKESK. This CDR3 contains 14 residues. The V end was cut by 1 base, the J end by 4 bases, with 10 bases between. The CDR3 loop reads CASSQARPPYGYTF. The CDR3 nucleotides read TGTGCCAGCAGCCAAGCCAGGCCACCCTATGGCTACACCTTC.

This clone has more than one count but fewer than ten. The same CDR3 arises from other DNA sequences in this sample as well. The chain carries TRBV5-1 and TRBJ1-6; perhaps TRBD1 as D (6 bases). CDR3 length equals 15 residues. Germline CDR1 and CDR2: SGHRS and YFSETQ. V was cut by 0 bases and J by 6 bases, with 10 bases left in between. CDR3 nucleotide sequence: TGCGCCAGCAGCTTGGGGACAGTGATTAATTCACCCCTCCACTTT. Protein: CASSLGTVINSPLHF.

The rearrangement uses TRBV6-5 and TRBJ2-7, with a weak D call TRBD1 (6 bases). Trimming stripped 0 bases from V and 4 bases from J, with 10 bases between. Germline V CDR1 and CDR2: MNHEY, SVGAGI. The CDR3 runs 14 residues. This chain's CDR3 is CASSYSGGRYEQYF. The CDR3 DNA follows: TGTGCCAGCAGTTACTCAGGGGGACGGTACGAGCAGTACTTC.

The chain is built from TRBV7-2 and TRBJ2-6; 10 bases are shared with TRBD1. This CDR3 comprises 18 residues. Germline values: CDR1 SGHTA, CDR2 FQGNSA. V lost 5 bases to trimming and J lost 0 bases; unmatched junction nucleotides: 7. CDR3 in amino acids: CASSEPGQGFSGANVLTF. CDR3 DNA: TGTGCCAGCAGCGAACCGGGACAGGGGTTCTCTGGGGCCAACGTCCTGACTTTC.

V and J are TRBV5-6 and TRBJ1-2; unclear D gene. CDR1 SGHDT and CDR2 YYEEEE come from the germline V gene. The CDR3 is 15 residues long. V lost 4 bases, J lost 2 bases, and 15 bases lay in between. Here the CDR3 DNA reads TGTGCCAGCAGCCCTGGTGACGGGGAAAACTATGGCTACACCTTC. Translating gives CASSPGDGENYGYTF.

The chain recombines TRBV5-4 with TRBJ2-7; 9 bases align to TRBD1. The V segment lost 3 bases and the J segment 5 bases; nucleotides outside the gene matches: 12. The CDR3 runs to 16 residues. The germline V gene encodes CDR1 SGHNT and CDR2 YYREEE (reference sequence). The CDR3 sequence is CASSSLAGTGSNEQYF. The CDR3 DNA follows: TGTGCCAGCAGCTCGCTGGCCGGGACAGGGTCCAACGAGCAGTACTTC.

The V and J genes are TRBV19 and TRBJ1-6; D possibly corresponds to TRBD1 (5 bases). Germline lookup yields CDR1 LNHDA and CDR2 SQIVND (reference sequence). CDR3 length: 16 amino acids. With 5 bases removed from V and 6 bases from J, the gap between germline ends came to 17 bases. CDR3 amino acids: CASSGPGTGVNSPLHF. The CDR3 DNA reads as TGTGCCAGTAGTGGACCCGGGACGGGGGTTAATTCACCCCTCCACTTT. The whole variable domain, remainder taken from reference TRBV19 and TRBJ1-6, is DGGITQSPKYLFRKEGQNVTLSCEQNLNHDAMYWYRQDPGQGLRLIYYSQIVNDFQKGDIAEGYSVSREKKESFPLTVTSAQKNPTAFYLCASSGPGTGVNSPLHFGNGTRLTVT.

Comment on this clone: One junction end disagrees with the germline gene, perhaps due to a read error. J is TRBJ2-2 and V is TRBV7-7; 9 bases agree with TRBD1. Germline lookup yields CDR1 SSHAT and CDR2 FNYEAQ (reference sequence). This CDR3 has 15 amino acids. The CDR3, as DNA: TGTGCCAGCAGCCTACAGGGGGCGAAGACCGGGGAGCTGTTTTTT. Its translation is CASSLQGAKTGELFF.

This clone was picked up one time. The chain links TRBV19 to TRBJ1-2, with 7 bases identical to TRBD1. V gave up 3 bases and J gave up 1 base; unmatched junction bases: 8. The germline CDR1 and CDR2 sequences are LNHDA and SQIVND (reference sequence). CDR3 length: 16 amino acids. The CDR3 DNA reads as TGTGCCAGTAGTATGTTAAGCCAGGGGGATAACTATGGCTACACCTTC. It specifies CASSMLSQGDNYGYTF.

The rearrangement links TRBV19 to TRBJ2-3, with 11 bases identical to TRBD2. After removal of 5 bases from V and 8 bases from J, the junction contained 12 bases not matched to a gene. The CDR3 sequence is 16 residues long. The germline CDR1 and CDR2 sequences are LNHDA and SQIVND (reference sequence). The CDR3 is CASSPGLAGGGGTQYF. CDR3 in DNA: TGTGCCAGTAGTCCTGGACTAGCGGGCGGAGGCGGTACGCAGTATTTT.

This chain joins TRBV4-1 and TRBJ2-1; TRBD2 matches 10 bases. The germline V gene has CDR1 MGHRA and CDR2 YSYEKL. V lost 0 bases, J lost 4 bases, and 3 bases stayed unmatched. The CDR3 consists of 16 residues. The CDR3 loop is CASSQEELAGYNEQFF. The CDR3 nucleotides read TGCGCCAGCAGCCAAGAAGAACTAGCGGGATACAATGAGCAGTTCTTC.

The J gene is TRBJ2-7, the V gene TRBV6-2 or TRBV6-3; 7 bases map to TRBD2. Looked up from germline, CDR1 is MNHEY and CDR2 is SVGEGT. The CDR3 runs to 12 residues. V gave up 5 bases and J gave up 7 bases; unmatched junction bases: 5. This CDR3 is CASSRLAVEQYF. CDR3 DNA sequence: TGTGCCAGCAGTAGACTAGCTGTTGAGCAGTACTTC.

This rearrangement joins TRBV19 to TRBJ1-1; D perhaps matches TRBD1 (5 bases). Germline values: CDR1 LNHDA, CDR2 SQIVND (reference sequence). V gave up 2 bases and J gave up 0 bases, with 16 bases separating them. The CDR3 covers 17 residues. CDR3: CASSIRVGRTMNTEAFF. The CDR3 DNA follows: TGTGCCAGTAGTATACGTGTCGGACGGACAATGAACACTGAAGCTTTCTTT.